The 7 T cell receptor beta chains below all came from one sample that was sequenced in a study of OX40 agonist ivuxolimab in advanced cancers. Here immunoSEQ multiplex PCR was the method, and the copy in TCRdb shows in-frame clones only, minus some. The table has more than 40,000 clones, 60% to 80% seen once. The specimen comprised CD4+ or CD8+ T cells sorted from blood, sampled in a trial of the OX40 agonist ivuxolimab. The source is an adult with an advanced solid tumor such as melanoma, head and neck, liver or kidney cancer.

J is TRBJ2-7 and V is TRBV27; 13 nucleotides line up with TRBD2. There are 16 residues in the CDR3. With 7 bases clipped from V and 5 bases from J, the junction kept 11 bases outside the gene matches. From germline, CDR1 is MNHEY and CDR2 SMNVEV (reference sequence). CDR3 residues: CASTPPGLAGLHEQYF. The DNA of the CDR3 is TGTGCCAGCACTCCGCCGGGACTAGCGGGATTACACGAGCAGTACTTC.

In its sample, this clone ranks as medium-sized (0.01 to 0.1%). Distinct nucleotide sequences in the sample also encode this CDR3. The chain links TRBV6-5 to TRBJ1-2; 8 positions agree with TRBD1. V was pared by 4 bases and J by 5 bases, with 6 bases of the junction left unmatched. The CDR3 covers 14 residues. Germline CDR1 reads MNHEY; CDR2 reads SVGAGI. As DNA, the CDR3 is TGTGCCAGCAGTTCGCCGGGACAGGTTTATGGCTACACCTTC. Encoded protein: CASSSPGQVYGYTF.

The rearrangement uses TRBV19 and TRBJ2-5; 7 bases map to TRBD2. V trimming: 6 bases; J trimming: 4 bases; junction bases outside the gene matches: 14. Per germline, CDR1 LNHDA and CDR2 SQIVND (reference sequence). The CDR3 extends over 16 amino acids. This CDR3 reads CASSYGAVAGRETQYF. The CDR3 nucleotides read TGTGCCAGTAGCTACGGCGCGGTAGCGGGTCGAGAGACCCAGTACTTC.

This clone was counted ten times or more. The DNA for the CDR3 is TGTGCCAGCCTTCCTAGCGGGAGGGCCACGTTCCGGGAGACCCAGTACTTC. Translated: CASLPSGRATFRETQYF. The chain couples TRBV5-6 to TRBJ2-5; 12 nucleotides align to TRBD2. The V gene end was trimmed by 7 bases and the J gene end by 5 bases; junction bases not matched to a gene: 15. This CDR3 is built from 17 residues. The V gene's germline CDR1 is SGHDT and CDR2 YYEEEE.

The chain links TRBV7-9 to TRBJ1-1, with D unclear. V was pared by 2 bases and J by 5 bases, with 6 bases between. Germline assignment: CDR1 SEHNR and CDR2 FQNEAQ (reference sequence). This CDR3 has 12 amino acids. The CDR3 loop is CASSLLDTEAFF. The CDR3 DNA is TGTGCCAGCAGCTTACTAGATACTGAAGCTTTCTTT.

This chain uses TRBV5-6 with TRBJ1-2; TRBD1 matches 11 bases. CDR1 SGHDT and CDR2 YYEEEE come from the germline V gene. The CDR3 is made up of 16 amino acids. The J segment lost 2 bases and the V segment lost 2 bases, leaving 5 bases of the junction unmatched. CDR3 DNA: TGTGCCAGCAGCTTACTGGACAGGGGGCCCAACTATGGCTACACCTTC. Encoded protein: CASSLLDRGPNYGYTF.

The chain uses TRBV10-3 and TRBJ1-5, with D possibly matching TRBD1 (5 bases). Trimming cost V 11 bases and J 3 bases, with 11 bases left between them. CDR1 and CDR2 (germline): ENHRY, SYGVKD. This CDR3 comprises 12 residues. The CDR3 sequence: CASGQDNQPQHF. CDR3 in DNA: TGTGCCTCGGGGCAGGACAATCAGCCCCAGCATTTT.